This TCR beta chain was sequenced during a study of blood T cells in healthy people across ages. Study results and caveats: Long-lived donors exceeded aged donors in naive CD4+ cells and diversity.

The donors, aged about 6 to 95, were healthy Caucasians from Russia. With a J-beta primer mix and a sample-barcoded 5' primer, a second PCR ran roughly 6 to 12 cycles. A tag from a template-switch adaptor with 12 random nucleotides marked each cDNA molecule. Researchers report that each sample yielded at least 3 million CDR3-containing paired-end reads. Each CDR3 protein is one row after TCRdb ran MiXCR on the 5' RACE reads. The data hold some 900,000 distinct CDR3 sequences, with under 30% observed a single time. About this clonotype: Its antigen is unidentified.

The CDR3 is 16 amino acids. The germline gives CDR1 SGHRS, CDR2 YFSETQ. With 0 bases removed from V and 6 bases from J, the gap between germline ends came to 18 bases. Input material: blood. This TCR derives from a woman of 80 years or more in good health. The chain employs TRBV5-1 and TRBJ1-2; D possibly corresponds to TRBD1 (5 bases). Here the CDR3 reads CASSLAPLDQGNGYTF. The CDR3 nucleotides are TGCGCCAGCAGCTTGGCCCCTCTCGATCAGGGAAATGGCTACACCTTC.